A selection of T cell receptor beta chains follows, all from one sample in a study of naive and memory T cell subsets. TCRdb fed the 5' RACE reads into MiXCR, producing one record per CDR3 protein. The repertoire holds tens of thousands of distinct CDR3 sequences, about 4.8% seen once, with around 0.84% in the top ten. These receptors were obtained from a female donor in good health. CDR3s include the opening cysteine and the closing phenylalanine or tryptophan. The order of the fields is D gene, J gene, clone size, V gene, CDR3 protein, CDR3 DNA. A D gene is named only where the DNA matches it firmly. Size tells how often a clone was seen (once, few, many) or the class of an expanded clone, and some rows leave it out.

d_gene: TRBD1
j_gene: TRBJ1-1
abundance: many
v_gene: TRBV20-1
CDR3aa: CSAIGTANTEAFF
CDR3nt: TGCAGTGCTATAGGGACAGCGAACACTGAAGCTTTCTTT

d_gene: NA
j_gene: TRBJ2-7
abundance: many
v_gene: TRBV5-1
CDR3aa: CASSSGQNGEQYF
CDR3nt: TGCGCCAGCAGTTCGGGACAAAACGGCGAGCAGTACTTC

d_gene: TRBD1
j_gene: TRBJ1-2
abundance: many
v_gene: TRBV4-1
CDR3aa: CASSQEGTVFDYGYTF
CDR3nt: TGCGCCAGCAGCCAGGAAGGGACAGTCTTTGACTATGGCTACACCTTC

d_gene: NA
j_gene: TRBJ1-6
abundance: many
v_gene: TRBV7-9
CDR3aa: CASSSQQGISSPLHF
CDR3nt: TGTGCCAGCAGCTCCCAACAGGGAATAAGCTCACCCCTCCACTTT

d_gene: NA
j_gene: TRBJ2-7
abundance: NA
v_gene: TRBV4-3
CDR3aa: CASSREDSRTYEQYF
CDR3nt: TGCGCCAGCAGCCGAGAGGACAGCAGAACTTACGAGCAGTACTTC

d_gene: NA
j_gene: TRBJ2-6
abundance: many
v_gene: TRBV27
CDR3aa: CASSMTGPSGANVLTF
CDR3nt: TGTGCCAGCAGTATGACAGGACCTTCTGGGGCCAACGTCCTGACTTTC

d_gene: NA
j_gene: TRBJ1-3
abundance: many
v_gene: TRBV13
CDR3aa: CASSLGRMSSGNTIYF
CDR3nt: TGTGCCAGCAGCTTAGGTCGGATGTCCTCTGGAAACACCATATATTTT

d_gene: TRBD2
j_gene: TRBJ2-3
abundance: many
v_gene: TRBV27
CDR3aa: CASKQGTSGRRGTDTQYF
CDR3nt: TGTGCCAGCAAGCAGGGGACTAGCGGGAGGAGAGGAACAGATACGCAGTATTTT

d_gene: NA
j_gene: TRBJ2-1
abundance: many
v_gene: TRBV28
CDR3aa: CASSLVGGYNEQFF
CDR3nt: TGTGCCAGCAGCCTGGTGGGAGGTTACAATGAGCAGTTCTTC

d_gene: NA
j_gene: TRBJ2-5
abundance: few
v_gene: TRBV29-1
CDR3aa: CSVYVQGRTKETQYF
CDR3nt: TGCAGCGTTTATGTACAGGGACGGACAAAAGAGACCCAGTACTTC

d_gene: NA
j_gene: TRBJ2-1
abundance: many
v_gene: TRBV29-1
CDR3aa: CSVEGPKGSYNEQFF
CDR3nt: TGCAGCGTTGAGGGCCCCAAGGGGTCCTACAATGAGCAGTTCTTC

d_gene: NA
j_gene: TRBJ2-3
abundance: NA
v_gene: TRBV29-1
CDR3aa: CSVEERAASTDTQYF
CDR3nt: TGCAGCGTTGAAGAACGGGCGGCTAGCACAGATACGCAGTATTTT

d_gene: NA
j_gene: TRBJ2-1
abundance: many
v_gene: TRBV3-1
CDR3aa: CASSQDRAAVDEQFF
CDR3nt: TGTGCCAGCAGCCAAGATAGGGCGGCGGTAGATGAGCAGTTCTTC

d_gene: NA
j_gene: TRBJ2-3
abundance: many
v_gene: TRBV5-1
CDR3aa: CASSVATASGGTDTQYF
CDR3nt: TGCGCCAGCAGCGTGGCAACGGCCTCCGGGGGCACAGATACGCAGTATTTT

d_gene: TRBD1
j_gene: TRBJ1-1
abundance: many
v_gene: TRBV6-6
CDR3aa: CASTRDRGRTEAFF
CDR3nt: TGTGCCAGCACCCGGGACAGGGGGCGAACTGAAGCTTTCTTT

d_gene: TRBD2
j_gene: TRBJ2-1
abundance: NA
v_gene: TRBV27
CDR3aa: CASSLTNLLAASPNEQFF
CDR3nt: TGTGCCAGCAGTCTAACAAATTTACTAGCGGCCAGCCCCAATGAGCAGTTCTTC

d_gene: TRBD2
j_gene: TRBJ2-5
abundance: many
v_gene: TRBV29-1
CDR3aa: CSVRDYLRETQYF
CDR3nt: TGCAGCGTTCGGGACTACCTTCGGGAGACCCAGTACTTC

d_gene: TRBD1
j_gene: TRBJ2-3
abundance: few
v_gene: TRBV19
CDR3aa: CASTNTRTGDFVYTDTQYF
CDR3nt: TGTGCCAGTACCAATACCCGGACAGGAGATTTCGTATACACAGATACGCAGTATTTT